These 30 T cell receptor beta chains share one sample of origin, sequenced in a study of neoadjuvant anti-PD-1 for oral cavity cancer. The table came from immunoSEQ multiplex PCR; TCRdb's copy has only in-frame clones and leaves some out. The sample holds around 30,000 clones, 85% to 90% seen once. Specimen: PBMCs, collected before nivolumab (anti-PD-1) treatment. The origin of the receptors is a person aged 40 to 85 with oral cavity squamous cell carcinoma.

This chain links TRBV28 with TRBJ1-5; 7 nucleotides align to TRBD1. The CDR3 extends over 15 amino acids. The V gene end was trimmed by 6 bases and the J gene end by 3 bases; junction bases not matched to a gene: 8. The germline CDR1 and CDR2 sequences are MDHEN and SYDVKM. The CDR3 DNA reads TGTGCCAGCAGGAAACAGGGGAACACCAATCAGCCCCAGCATTTT. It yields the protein CASRKQGNTNQPQHF.

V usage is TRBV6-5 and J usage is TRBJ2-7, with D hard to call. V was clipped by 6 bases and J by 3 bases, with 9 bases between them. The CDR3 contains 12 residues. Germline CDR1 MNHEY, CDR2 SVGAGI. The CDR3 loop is CASSPPNYEQYF. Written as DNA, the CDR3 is TGTGCCAGCAGCCCCCCAAACTACGAGCAGTACTTC.

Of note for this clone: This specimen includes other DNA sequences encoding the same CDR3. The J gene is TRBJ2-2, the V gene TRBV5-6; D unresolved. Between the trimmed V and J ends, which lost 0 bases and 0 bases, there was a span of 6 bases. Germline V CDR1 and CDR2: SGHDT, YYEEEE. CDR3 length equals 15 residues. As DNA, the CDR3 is TGTGCCAGCAGCTTGGGCGGTACGAACACCGGGGAGCTGTTTTTT. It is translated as CASSLGGTNTGELFF.

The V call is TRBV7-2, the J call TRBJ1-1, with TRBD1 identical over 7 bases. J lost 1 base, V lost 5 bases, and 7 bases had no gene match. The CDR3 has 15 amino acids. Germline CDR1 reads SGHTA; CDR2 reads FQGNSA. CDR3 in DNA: TGTGCCAGCAGCCCGAGGACAGGAGGGAACACTGAAGCTTTCTTT. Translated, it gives CASSPRTGGNTEAFF.

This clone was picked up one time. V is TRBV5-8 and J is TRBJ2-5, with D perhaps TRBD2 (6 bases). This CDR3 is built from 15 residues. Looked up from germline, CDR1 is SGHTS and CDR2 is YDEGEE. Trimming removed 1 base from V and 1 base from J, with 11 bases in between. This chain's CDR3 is CASSLYLGGQETQYF. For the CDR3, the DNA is TGTGCCAGCAGCTTGTATTTGGGGGGCCAAGAGACCCAGTACTTC.

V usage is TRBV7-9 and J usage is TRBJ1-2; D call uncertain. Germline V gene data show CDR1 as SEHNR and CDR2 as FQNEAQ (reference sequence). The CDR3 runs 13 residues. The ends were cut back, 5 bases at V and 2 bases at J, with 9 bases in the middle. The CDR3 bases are TGTGCCAGCAGCGCGACCGCAAACTATGGCTACACCTTC. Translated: CASSATANYGYTF. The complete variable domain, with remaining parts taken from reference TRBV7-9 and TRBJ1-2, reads DTGVSQNPRHKITKRGQNVTFRCDPISEHNRLYWYRQTLGQGPEFLTYFQNEAQLEKSRLLSDRFSAERPKGSFSTLEIQRTEQGDSAMYLCASSATANYGYTFGSGTRLTVV.

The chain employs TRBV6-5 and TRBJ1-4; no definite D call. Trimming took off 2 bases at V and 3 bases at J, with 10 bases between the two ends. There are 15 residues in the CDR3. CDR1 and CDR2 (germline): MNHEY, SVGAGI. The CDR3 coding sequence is TGTGCCAGCAGTTACGGGGAAACGGCTAATGAAAAACTGTTTTTT. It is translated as CASSYGETANEKLFF.

This chain's CDR3 is CASGQARTEAFF. The CDR3 bases are TGTGCCAGCGGTCAGGCGCGCACTGAAGCTTTCTTT. The chain combines TRBV6-5 with TRBJ1-1, with D unresolved. V was trimmed by 8 bases and J by 4 bases, leaving 11 bases between them. This CDR3 region has 12 residues. CDR1 is MNHEY and CDR2 is SVGAGI in the germline V gene.

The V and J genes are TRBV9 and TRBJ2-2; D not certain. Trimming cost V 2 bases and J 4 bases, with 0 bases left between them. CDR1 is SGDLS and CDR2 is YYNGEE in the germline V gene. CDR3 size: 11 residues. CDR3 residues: CASSVTGELFF. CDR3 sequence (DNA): TGTGCCAGCAGCGTCACCGGGGAGCTGTTTTTT. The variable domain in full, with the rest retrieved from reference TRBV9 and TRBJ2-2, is DSGVTQTPKHLITATGQRVTLRCSPRSGDLSVYWYQQSLDQGLQFLIQYYNGEERAKGNILERFSAQQFPDLHSELNLSSLELGDSALYFCASSVTGELFFGEGSRLTVL.

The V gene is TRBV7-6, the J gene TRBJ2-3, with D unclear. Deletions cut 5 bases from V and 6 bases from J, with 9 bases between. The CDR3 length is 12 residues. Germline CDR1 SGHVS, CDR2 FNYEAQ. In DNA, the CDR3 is TGTGCCAGCAGCCTACCACAGGATACGCAGTATTTT. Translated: CASSLPQDTQYF.

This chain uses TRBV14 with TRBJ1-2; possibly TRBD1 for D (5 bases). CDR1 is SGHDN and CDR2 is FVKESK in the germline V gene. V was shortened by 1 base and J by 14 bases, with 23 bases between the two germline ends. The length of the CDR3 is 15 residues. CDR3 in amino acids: CASSQGSVWGRTRTF. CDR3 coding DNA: TGTGCCAGCAGCCAAGGCTCGGTCTGGGGACGGACTAGGACCTTC.

The DNA of the CDR3 is TGCGCCAGCAGCACTTACAGCCTCTTCTCTGGAAACACCATATATTTT. Protein sequence: CASSTYSLFSGNTIYF. This chain uses TRBV5-1 with TRBJ1-3; D is uncertain. The V gene lost 4 bases and the J gene lost 0 bases, with 14 bases spanning the gap. The CDR3 has 16 residues. Germline lookup yields CDR1 SGHRS and CDR2 YFSETQ.

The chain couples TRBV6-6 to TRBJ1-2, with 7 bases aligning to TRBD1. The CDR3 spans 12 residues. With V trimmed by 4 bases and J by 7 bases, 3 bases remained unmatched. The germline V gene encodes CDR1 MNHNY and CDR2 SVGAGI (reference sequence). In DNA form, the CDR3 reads TGTGCCAGCAGTTCCACAGGGGCTGGCTACACCTTC. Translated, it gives CASSSTGAGYTF.

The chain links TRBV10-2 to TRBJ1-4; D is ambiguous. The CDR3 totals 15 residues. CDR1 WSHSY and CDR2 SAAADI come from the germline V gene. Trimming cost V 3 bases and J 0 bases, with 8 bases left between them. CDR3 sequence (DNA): TGCGCCAGCAGTGAAACATTTGCAACTAATGAAAAACTGTTTTTT. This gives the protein CASSETFATNEKLFF.

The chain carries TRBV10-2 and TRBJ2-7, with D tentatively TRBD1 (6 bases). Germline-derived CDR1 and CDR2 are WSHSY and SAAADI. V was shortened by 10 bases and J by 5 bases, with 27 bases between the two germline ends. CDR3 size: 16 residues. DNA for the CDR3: TGCGCCACCCAGACTCGATCACAGGGAAACCCCCACGAGCAGTACTTC. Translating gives CATQTRSQGNPHEQYF.

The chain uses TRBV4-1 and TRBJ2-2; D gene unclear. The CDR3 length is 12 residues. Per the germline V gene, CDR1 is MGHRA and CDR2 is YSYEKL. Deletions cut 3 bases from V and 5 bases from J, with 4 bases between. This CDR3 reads CASSHRTGELFF. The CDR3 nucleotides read TGCGCCAGCAGCCACCGAACCGGGGAGCTGTTTTTT.

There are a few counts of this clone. CDR3 region: CASSESVQQASGASYEQYF. Written as DNA, the CDR3 is TGTGCCAGCAGTGAATCGGTGCAGCAAGCCTCAGGGGCGTCCTACGAGCAGTACTTC. The chain combines TRBV6-1 with TRBJ2-7; D possibly corresponds to TRBD1 (6 bases). Per germline, CDR1 MNHNS and CDR2 SASEGT. With 2 bases removed from V and 1 base from J, the gap between germline ends came to 24 bases. The CDR3 contains 19 residues.

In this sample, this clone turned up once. CDR3 nucleotides: TGTGCCATCAGTGGGGGGGTCGCCTACGAGCAGTACTTC. Translation: CAISGGVAYEQYF. V usage is TRBV10-3 and J usage is TRBJ2-7; possibly TRBD2 for D (6 bases). Germline V gene lookup returns CDR1 ENHRY and CDR2 SYGVKD. Trimming removed 4 bases at V and 2 bases at J, with 9 bases between. CDR3 length equals 13 residues.

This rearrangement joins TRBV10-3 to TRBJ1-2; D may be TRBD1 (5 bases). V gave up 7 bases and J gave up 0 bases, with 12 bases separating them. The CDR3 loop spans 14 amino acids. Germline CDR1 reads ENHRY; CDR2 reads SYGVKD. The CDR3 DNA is TGTGCCATCACTCCAGGGCGAGCTAACTATGGCTACACCTTC. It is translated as CAITPGRANYGYTF.

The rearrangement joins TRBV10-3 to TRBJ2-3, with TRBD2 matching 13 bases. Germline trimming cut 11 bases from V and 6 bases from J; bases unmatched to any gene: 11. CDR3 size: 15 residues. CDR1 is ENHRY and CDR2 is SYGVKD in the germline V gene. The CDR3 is CAASGTSGAGDTQYF. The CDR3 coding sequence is TGTGCCGCCTCCGGGACTAGCGGGGCCGGGGATACGCAGTATTTT.

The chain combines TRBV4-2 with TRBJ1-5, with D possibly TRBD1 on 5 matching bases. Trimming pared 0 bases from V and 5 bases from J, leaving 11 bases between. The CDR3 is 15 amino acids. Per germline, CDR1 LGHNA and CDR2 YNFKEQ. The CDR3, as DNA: TGTGCCAGCAGCCAAGATGGACGGGACCATCAGCCCCAGCATTTT. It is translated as CASSQDGRDHQPQHF.

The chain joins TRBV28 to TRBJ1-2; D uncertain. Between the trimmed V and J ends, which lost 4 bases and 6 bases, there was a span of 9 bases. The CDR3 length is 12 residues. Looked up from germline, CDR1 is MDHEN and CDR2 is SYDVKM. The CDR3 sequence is CASSSTTDGYTF. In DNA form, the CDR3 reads TGTGCCAGCAGTTCGACAACTGATGGCTACACCTTC.

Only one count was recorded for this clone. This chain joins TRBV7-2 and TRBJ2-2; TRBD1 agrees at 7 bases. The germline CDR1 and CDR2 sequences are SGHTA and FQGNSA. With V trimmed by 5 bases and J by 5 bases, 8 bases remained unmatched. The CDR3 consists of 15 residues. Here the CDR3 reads CASSPRQGSTGELFF. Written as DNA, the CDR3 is TGTGCCAGCAGCCCTCGACAGGGTTCAACCGGGGAGCTGTTTTTT.

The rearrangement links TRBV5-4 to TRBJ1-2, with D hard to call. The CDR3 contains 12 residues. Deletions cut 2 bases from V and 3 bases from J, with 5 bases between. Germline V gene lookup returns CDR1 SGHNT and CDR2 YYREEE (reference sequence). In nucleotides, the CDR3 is TGTGCCAGCAGCTTAGCCGACTATGGCTACACCTTC. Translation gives CASSLADYGYTF. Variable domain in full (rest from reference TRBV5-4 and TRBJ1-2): ETGVTQSPTHLIKTRGQQVTLRCSSQSGHNTVSWYQQALGQGPQFIFQYYREEENGRGNFPPRFSGLQFPNYSSELNVNALELDDSALYLCASSLADYGYTFGSGTRLTVV.

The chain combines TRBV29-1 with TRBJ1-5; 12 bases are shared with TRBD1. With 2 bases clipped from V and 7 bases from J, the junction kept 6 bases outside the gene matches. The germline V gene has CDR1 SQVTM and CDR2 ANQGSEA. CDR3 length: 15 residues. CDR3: CSVETGQGAGQPQHF. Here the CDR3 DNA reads TGCAGCGTTGAAACGGGACAGGGGGCCGGACAGCCCCAGCATTTT. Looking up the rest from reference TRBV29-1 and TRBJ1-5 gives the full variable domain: SAVISQKPSRDICQRGTSLTIQCQVDSQVTMMFWYRQQPGQSLTLIATANQGSEATYESGFVIDKFPISRPNLTFSTLTVSNMSPEDSSIYLCSVETGQGAGQPQHFGDGTRLSIL.

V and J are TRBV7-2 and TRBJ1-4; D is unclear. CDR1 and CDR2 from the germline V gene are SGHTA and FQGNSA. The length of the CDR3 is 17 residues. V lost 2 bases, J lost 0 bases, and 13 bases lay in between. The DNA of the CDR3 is TGTGCCAGCAGCTTATTGGCACCACTTGCAACTAATGAAAAACTGTTTTTT. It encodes CASSLLAPLATNEKLFF.

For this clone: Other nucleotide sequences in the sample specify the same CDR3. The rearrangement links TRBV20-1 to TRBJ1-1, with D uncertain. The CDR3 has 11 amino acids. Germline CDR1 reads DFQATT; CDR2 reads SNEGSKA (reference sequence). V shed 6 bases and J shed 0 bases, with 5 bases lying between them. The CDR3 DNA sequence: TGCAGTGCCTCCTTGAACACTGAAGCTTTCTTT. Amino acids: CSASLNTEAFF.

The CDR3 is CASSTLAGGQETQYF. The CDR3 DNA sequence: TGCGCCAGCAGCACTTTAGCGGGGGGCCAAGAGACCCAGTACTTC. The chain joins TRBV5-1 to TRBJ2-5; TRBD2 aligns across 10 bases. Germline values: CDR1 SGHRS, CDR2 YFSETQ. Trimming removed 4 bases from V and 1 base from J; junction bases left unmatched: 4. This CDR3 is 15 amino acids long.

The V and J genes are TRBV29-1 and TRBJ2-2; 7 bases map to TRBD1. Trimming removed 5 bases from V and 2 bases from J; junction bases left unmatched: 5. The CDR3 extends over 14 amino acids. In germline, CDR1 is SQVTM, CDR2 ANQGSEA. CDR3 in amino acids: CSVTGTANTGELFF. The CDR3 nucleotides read TGCAGCGTTACCGGGACAGCCAACACCGGGGAGCTGTTTTTT.

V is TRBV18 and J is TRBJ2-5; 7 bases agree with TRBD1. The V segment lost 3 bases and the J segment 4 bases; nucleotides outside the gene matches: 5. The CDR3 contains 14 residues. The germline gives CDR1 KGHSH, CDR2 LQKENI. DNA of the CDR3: TGTGCCAGCTCACCGAGACAGGGTTTAGAGACCCAGTACTTC. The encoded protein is CASSPRQGLETQYF.